This TCR beta chain stems from a study of sequential checkpoint blockade in melanoma. Looking at the study overall: TCRbeta immunosequencing was performed on DNA from roughly 91 pretreatment melanoma tumor samples. Roughly 20 patients had tumor biopsies before treatment and at week 13. General study points: Patients with week-13 increases in T-cell fraction and clonality benefited about 30 times more often.

Profiling relied on immunoSEQ multiplex PCR, and the TCRdb table lists in-frame clones only, not all of them. The sample has thousands of clones; about 20% are singletons. Treatment here: randomized to nivolumab then ipilimumab (arm A) or the reverse (arm B). Patients had received no earlier DNA-damaging chemotherapy. This clone was counted at least ten times. Its target is not known. With 3 bases removed from V and 3 bases from J, the gap between germline ends came to 9 bases. There are 15 residues in the CDR3. Germline values: CDR1 SGHNT, CDR2 YENEEA. Sequenced material: tumor tissue (inferred from file names), taken from a patient given nivolumab and ipilimumab in sequence. This clonotype was obtained from a human donor with melanoma. This rearrangement joins TRBV11-3 to TRBJ2-6, with D tentatively TRBD1 or TRBD2 (5 bases each). CDR3 in DNA: TGTGCCAGCAGCTTTCCAGGGAGTGGGGCCAACGTCCTGACTTTC. Translated, it gives CASSFPGSGANVLTF.